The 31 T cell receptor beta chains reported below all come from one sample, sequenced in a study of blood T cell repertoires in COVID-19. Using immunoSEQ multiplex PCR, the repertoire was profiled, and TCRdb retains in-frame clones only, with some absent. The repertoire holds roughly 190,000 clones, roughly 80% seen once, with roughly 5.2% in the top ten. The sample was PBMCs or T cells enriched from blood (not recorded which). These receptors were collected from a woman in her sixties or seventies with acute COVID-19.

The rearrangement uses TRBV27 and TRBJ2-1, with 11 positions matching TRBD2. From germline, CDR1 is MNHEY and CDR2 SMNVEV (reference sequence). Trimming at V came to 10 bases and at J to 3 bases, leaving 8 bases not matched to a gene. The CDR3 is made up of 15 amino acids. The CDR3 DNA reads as TGTGCCACCCATAGCGGGGGGGCCGGCTACAATGAGCAGTTCTTC. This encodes CATHSGGAGYNEQFF.

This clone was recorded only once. The CDR3: CASSPPRSYEQYV. The CDR3 region has the DNA TGTGCCAGCTCACCACCCCGCTCCTACGAGCAGTACGTC. The chain employs TRBV18 and TRBJ2-7; unclear D gene. Trimming cost V 0 bases and J 0 bases, with 3 bases left between them. Germline V gene data show CDR1 as KGHSH and CDR2 as LQKENI. The CDR3 is 13 residues long.

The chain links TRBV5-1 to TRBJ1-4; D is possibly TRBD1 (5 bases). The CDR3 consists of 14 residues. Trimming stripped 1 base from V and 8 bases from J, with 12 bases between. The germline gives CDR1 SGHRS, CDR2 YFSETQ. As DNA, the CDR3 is TGCGCCAGCAGCTTGATAGCAGGGATGGAAAAACTGTTTTTT. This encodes CASSLIAGMEKLFF.

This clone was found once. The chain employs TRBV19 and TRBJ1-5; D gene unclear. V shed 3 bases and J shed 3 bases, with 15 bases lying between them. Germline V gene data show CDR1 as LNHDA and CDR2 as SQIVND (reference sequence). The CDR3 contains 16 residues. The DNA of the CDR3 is TGTGCCAGTAGTATTGGCCAGTCCTCCTTCAATCAGCCCCAGCATTTT. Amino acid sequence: CASSIGQSSFNQPQHF.

CDR3 coding DNA: TGTGCCACCAGTGAGGGCCAGAACGGGGTTCATGGAAACACCATATATTTT. The encoded protein is CATSEGQNGVHGNTIYF. The V gene is TRBV24-1, the J gene TRBJ1-3; no definite D call. The ends were cut back, 4 bases at V and 3 bases at J, with 18 bases in the middle. CDR1 KGHDR and CDR2 SFDVKD come from the germline V gene. The CDR3 totals 17 residues.

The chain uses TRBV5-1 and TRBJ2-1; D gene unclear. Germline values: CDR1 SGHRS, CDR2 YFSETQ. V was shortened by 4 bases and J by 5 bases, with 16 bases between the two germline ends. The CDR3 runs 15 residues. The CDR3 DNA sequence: TGCGCCAGCAGCAGTCTTCCGAATTCGGACAATGAGCAGTTCTTC. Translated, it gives CASSSLPNSDNEQFF.

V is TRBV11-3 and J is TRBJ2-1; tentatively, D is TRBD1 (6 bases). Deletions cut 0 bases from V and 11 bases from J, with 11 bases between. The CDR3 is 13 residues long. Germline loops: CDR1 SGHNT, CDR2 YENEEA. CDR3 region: CASSLEGAQQQFF. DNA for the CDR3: TGTGCCAGCAGCTTAGAGGGGGCCCAACAGCAGTTCTTC.

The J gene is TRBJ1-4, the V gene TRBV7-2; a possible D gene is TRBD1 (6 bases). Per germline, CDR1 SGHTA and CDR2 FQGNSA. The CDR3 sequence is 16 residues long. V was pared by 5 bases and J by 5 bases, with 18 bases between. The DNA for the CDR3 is TGTGCCAGCAGCCAGGCGCACAGGGCCGGGAATGAAAAACTGTTTTTT. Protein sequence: CASSQAHRAGNEKLFF.

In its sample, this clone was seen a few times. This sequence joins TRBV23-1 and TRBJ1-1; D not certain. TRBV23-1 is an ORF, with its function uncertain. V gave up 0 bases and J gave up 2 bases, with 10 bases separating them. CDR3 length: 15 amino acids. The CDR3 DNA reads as TGCGCCAGCAGTCAATCATCCAGACTAAACACTGAAGCTTTCTTT. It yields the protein CASSQSSRLNTEAFF.

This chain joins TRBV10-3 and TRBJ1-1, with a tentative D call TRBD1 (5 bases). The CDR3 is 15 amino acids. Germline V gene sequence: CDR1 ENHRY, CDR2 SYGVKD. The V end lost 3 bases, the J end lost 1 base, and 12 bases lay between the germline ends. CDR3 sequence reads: CAISDSGTKNTEAFF. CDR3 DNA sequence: TGTGCCATCAGTGATTCTGGGACTAAGAACACTGAAGCTTTCTTT.

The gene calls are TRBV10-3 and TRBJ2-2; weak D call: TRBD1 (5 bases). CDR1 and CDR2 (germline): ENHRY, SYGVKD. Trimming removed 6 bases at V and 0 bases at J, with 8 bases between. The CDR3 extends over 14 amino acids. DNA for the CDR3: TGTGCCATCAGGGACACACCGAACACCGGGGAGCTGTTTTTT. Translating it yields CAIRDTPNTGELFF.

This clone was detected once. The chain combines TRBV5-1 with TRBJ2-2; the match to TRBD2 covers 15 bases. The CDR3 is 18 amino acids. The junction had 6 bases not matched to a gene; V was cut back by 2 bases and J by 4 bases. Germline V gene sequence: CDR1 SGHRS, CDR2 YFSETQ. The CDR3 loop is CASSLGLAGGPGTGELFF. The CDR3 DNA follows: TGCGCCAGCAGCTTAGGACTAGCGGGGGGGCCTGGCACCGGGGAGCTGTTTTTT.

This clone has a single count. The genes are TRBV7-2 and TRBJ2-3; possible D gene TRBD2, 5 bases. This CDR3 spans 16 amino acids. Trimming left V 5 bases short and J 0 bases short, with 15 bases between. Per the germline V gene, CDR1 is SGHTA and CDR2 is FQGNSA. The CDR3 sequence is CASSRVRLTSTDTQYF. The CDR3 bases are TGTGCCAGCAGCCGCGTGAGACTAACTAGCACAGATACGCAGTATTTT. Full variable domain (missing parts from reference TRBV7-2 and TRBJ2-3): GAGVSQSPSNKVTEKGKDVELRCDPISGHTALYWYRQSLGQGLEFLIYFQGNSAPDKSGLPSDRFSAERTGGSVSTLTIQRTQQEDSAVYLCASSRVRLTSTDTQYFGPGTRLTVL.

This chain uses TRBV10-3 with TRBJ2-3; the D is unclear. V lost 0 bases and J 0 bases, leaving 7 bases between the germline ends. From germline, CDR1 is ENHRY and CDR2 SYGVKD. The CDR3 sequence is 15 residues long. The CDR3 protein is CAISESPTSTDTQYF. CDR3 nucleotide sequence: TGTGCCATCAGTGAGTCGCCGACTAGCACAGATACGCAGTATTTT.

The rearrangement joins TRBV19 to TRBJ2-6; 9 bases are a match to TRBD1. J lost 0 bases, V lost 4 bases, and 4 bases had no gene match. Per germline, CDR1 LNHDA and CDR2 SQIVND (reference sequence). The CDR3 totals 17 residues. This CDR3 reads CASSRGQGSSGANVLTF. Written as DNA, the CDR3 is TGTGCCAGTAGTAGGGGACAGGGTAGCTCTGGGGCCAACGTCCTGACTTTC.

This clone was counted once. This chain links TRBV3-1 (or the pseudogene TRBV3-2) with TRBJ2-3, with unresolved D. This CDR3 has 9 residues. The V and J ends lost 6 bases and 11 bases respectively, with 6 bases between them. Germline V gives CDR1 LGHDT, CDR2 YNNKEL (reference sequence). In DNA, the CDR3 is TGTGCCAGCAGGCGAGTGCAGTATTTT. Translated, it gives CASRRVQYF.

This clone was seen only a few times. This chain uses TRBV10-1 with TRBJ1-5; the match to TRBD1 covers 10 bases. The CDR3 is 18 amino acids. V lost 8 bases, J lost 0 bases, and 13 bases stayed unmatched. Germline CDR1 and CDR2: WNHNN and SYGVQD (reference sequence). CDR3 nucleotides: TGCGCCAGCCCGAGGGGAGGACAGGGGGAATATAGCAATCAGCCCCAGCATTTT. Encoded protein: CASPRGGQGEYSNQPQHF.

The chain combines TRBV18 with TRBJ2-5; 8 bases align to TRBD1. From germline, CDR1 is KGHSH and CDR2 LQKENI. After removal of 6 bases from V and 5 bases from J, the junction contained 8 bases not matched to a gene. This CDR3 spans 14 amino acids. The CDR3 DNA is TGTGCCAGCTCGGTCGGACAGGGCGGCGAGACCCAGTACTTC. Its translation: CASSVGQGGETQYF.

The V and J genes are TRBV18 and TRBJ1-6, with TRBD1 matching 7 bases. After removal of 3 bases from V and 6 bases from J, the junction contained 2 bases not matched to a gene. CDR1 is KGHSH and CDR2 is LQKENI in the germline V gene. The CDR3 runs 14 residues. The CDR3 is CASSPGQVNSPLHF. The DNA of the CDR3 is TGTGCCAGCTCACCCGGACAGGTTAATTCACCCCTCCACTTT.

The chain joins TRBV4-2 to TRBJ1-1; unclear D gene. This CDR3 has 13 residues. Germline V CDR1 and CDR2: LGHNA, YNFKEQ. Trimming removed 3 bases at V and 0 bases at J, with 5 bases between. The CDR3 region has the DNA TGTGCCAGCAGCCATCTTATGAACACTGAAGCTTTCTTT. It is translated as CASSHLMNTEAFF.

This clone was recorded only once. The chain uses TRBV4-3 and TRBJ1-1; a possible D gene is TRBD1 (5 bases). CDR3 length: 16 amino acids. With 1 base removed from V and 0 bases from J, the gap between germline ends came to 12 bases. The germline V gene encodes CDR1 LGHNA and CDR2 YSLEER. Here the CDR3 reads CASSQVRWTMNTEAFF. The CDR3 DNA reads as TGCGCCAGCAGCCAAGTTAGATGGACAATGAACACTGAAGCTTTCTTT.

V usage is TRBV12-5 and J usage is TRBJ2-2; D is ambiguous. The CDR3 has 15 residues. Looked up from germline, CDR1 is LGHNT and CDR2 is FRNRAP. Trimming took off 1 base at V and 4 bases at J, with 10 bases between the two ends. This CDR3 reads CASGLEEIGTGELFF. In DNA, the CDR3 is TGTGCTAGTGGTTTGGAGGAGATAGGCACCGGGGAGCTGTTTTTT. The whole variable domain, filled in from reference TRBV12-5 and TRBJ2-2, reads DARVTQTPRHKVTEMGQEVTMRCQPILGHNTVFWYRQTMMQGLELLAYFRNRAPLDDSGMPKDRFSAEMPDATLATLKIQPSEPRDSAVYFCASGLEEIGTGELFFGEGSRLTVL.

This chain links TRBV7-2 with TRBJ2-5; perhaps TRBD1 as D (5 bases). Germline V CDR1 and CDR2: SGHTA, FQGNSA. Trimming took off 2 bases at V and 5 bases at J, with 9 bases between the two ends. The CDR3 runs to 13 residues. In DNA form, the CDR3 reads TGTGCCAGCAGCTTACAGGGTTGGGAGACCCAGTACTTC. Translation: CASSLQGWETQYF. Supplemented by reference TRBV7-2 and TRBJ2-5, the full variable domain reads GAGVSQSPSNKVTEKGKDVELRCDPISGHTALYWYRQSLGQGLEFLIYFQGNSAPDKSGLPSDRFSAERTGGSVSTLTIQRTQQEDSAVYLCASSLQGWETQYFGPGTRLLVL.

In nucleotides, the CDR3 is TGTGCCAGCAGCTTCTTTTTAGCGGGAGGGCTATATGAGCAGTTCTTC. It codes for CASSFFLAGGLYEQFF. The rearrangement joins TRBV11-2 to TRBJ2-1, with 11 bases lining up with TRBD2. The CDR3 spans 16 residues. V lost 3 bases, J lost 8 bases, and 9 bases stayed unmatched. Germline CDR1 SGHAT, CDR2 FQNNGV.

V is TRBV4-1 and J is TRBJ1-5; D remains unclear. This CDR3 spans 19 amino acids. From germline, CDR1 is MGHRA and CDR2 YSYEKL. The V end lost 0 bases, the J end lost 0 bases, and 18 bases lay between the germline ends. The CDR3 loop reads CASSQDRGRVLYSNQPQHF. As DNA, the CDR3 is TGCGCCAGCAGCCAAGATCGGGGAAGGGTCCTTTATAGCAATCAGCCCCAGCATTTT.

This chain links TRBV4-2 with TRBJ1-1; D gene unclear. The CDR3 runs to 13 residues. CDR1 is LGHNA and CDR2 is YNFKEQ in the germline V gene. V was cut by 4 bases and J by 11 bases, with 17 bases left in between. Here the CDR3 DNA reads TGTGCCAGCAGCCTTGGCGGGCGGTCCGTTGCTTTCTTT. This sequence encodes CASSLGGRSVAFF.

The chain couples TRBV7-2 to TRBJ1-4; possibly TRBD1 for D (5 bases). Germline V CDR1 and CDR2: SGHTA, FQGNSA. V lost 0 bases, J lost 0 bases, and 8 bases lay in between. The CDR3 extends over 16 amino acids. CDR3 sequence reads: CASSLAGTSTNEKLFF. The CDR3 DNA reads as TGTGCCAGCAGCTTAGCGGGGACTTCAACTAATGAAAAACTGTTTTTT.

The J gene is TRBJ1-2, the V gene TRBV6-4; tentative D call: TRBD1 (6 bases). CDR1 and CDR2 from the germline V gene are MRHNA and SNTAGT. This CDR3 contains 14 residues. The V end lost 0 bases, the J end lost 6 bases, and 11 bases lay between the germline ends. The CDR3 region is CASSDSTSGDGYTF. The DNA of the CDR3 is TGTGCCAGCAGTGACTCGACGTCAGGGGATGGCTACACCTTC.

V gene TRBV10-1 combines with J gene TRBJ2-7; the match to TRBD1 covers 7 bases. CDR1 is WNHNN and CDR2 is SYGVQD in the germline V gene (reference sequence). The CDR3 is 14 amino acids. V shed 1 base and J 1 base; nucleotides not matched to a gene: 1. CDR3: CASSEWTGSYEQYV. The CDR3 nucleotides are TGCGCCAGCAGTGAGTGGACAGGTTCCTACGAGCAGTACGTC.

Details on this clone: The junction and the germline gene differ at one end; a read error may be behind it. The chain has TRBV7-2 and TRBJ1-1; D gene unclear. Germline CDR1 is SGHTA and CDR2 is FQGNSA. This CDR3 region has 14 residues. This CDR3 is CASILGQAWTEAFF. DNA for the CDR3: TGTGCCAGCATCTTAGGGCAGGCGTGGACTGAAGCTTTCTTT.

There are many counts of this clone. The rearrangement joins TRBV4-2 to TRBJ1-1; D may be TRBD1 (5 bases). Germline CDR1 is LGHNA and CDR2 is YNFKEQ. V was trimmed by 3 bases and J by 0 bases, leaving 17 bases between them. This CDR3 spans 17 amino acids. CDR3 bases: TGTGCCAGCAGCCACGCTACTTTGACAGACATGAACACTGAAGCTTTCTTT. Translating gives CASSHATLTDMNTEAFF.